Below, one T cell receptor beta chain is given with its context. The antigen remains unidentified. This PCR relied on a set of 60 Vbeta primers and 13 Jbeta primers. The table came from immunoSEQ multiplex PCR; TCRdb's copy has only in-frame clones and leaves some out. Among approximately 170,000 clones listed, approximately 80% were seen once. V trimming: 5 bases; J trimming: 10 bases; junction bases outside the gene matches: 8. Germline CDR1 is SGHAT and CDR2 is FQNNGV. This CDR3 has 12 residues. The data stem from a study of cytomegalovirus exposure and HLA in healthy donors. Study results and limitations: The productive fraction for most TCR beta V segments was about 90% or about 30% in an earlier analysis. In vitro confirmation showed a few CMV-associated chains to be CMV antigen specific. A reported reduction in N-insertions relative to the 666-donor mean was seen in an Asian-associated ancestry cluster in a later analysis.

This receptor was identified in a female donor in good health and CMV-seronegative. The source material was PBMCs. The chain recombines TRBV11-2 with TRBJ2-7, with TRBD1 identical over 7 bases. CDR3 sequence reads: CASSANDRVQYF. The CDR3 DNA reads TGTGCCAGCAGCGCCAACGACAGGGTTCAGTACTTC. Supplemented by reference TRBV11-2 and TRBJ2-7, the full variable domain reads EAGVAQSPRYKIIEKRQSVAFWCNPISGHATLYWYQQILGQGPKLLIQFQNNGVVDDSQLPKDRFSAERLKGVDSTLKIQPAKLEDSAVYLCASSANDRVQYFGPGTRLTVT.